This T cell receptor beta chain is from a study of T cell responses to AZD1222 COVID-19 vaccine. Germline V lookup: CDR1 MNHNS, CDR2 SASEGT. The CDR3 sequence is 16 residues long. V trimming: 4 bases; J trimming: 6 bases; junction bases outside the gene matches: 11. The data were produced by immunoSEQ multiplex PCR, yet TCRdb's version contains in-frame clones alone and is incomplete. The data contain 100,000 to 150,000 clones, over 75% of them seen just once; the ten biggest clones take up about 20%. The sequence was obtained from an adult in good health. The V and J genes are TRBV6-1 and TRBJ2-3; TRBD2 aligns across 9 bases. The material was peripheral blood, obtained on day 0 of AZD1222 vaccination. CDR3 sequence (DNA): TGTGCCAGCAGTGCCAGGAAGGGCGGGGGGGCGGATACGCAGTATTTT. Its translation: CASSARKGGGADTQYF.